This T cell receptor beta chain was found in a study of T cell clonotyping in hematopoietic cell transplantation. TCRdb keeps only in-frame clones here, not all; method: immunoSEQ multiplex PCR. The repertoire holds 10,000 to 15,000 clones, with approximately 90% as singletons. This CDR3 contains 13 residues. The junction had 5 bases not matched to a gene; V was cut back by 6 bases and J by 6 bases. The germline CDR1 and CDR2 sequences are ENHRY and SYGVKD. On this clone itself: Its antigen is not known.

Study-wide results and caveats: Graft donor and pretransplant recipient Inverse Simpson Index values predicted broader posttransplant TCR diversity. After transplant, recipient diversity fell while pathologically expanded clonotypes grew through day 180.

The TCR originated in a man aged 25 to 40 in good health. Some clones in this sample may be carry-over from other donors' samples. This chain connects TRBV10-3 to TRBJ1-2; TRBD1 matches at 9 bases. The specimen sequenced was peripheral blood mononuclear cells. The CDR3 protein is CAIRGQGLDGYTF. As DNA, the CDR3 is TGTGCCATCAGGGGACAGGGTTTGGATGGCTACACCTTC.